One and the same sample provided the 13 T cell receptor beta chains below, sequenced in a study of PD-1 blockade in classical Hodgkin lymphoma. Assay used: immunoSEQ multiplex PCR; TCRdb lists only in-frame clones, some missing. The repertoire holds approximately 29,000 clones, roughly four fifths seen once, with less than 20% in the top ten. The time point here: cycle 4 day 1 (C4D1), after five to seven weeks of nivolumab. Relapses following autologous stem cell transplantation were seen in all patients, with brentuximab vedotin exposure varying. The sequencing used peripheral blood mononuclear cells (PBMCs), collected before the fourth cycle of nivolumab. The receptors come from a human donor with classical Hodgkin lymphoma.

This clone has only one observation. The V and J genes are TRBV7-9 and TRBJ2-7, with D possibly TRBD2 on 5 matching bases. Germline assignment: CDR1 SEHNR and CDR2 FQNEAQ (reference sequence). The CDR3 consists of 13 residues. V was clipped by 1 base and J by 5 bases, with 9 bases between them. The CDR3 sequence is CASSLGGSNEQYF. The CDR3 nucleotides are TGTGCCAGCAGCTTAGGAGGGTCTAACGAGCAGTACTTC.

The J gene is TRBJ1-2, the V gene TRBV7-2; D not certain. The germline V and J ends were trimmed by 1 base and 7 bases, with 7 bases remaining between them. Per the germline V gene, CDR1 is SGHTA and CDR2 is FQGNSA. The length of the CDR3 is 12 residues. The CDR3 sequence is CASSLGPGGYTF. As DNA, the CDR3 is TGTGCCAGCAGCTTAGGCCCCGGTGGCTACACCTTC.

This clone was counted between two and nine times. The CDR3 nucleotides read TGTGCCATCAGTGAGTCCGTAGCGACAGATACGCAGTATTTT. Amino acids: CAISESVATDTQYF. The chain has TRBV10-3 and TRBJ2-3; D is possibly TRBD2 (5 bases). Looked up from germline, CDR1 is ENHRY and CDR2 is SYGVKD. The CDR3 contains 14 residues. Trimming removed 0 bases from V and 3 bases from J, with 7 bases in between.

The gene calls are TRBV12-5 and TRBJ1-3; D unresolved. The CDR3 totals 12 residues. Germline CDR1 LGHNT, CDR2 FRNRAP. The V and J ends lost 7 bases and 4 bases respectively, with 8 bases between them. CDR3: CASVGSGNTIYF. CDR3 in DNA: TGTGCTAGTGTCGGGTCAGGAAACACCATATATTTT.

The CDR3 bases are TGTGCCAGCAGCCCCAGGGGGGGGAGCTCCTACAATGAGCAGTTCTTC. Protein product: CASSPRGGSSYNEQFF. The chain recombines TRBV7-9 with TRBJ2-1; D may match TRBD1 or TRBD2 (7 bases each). CDR3 length equals 16 residues. The V gene's germline CDR1 is SEHNR and CDR2 FQNEAQ (reference sequence). Trimming stripped 5 bases from V and 0 bases from J, with 14 bases between.

This clone is deemed medium-sized (0.01 to 0.1%). V gene TRBV10-3 combines with J gene TRBJ2-3; unclear D gene. V was clipped by 5 bases and J by 5 bases, with 14 bases between them. The CDR3 covers 14 residues. Germline lookup yields CDR1 ENHRY and CDR2 SYGVKD. This chain's CDR3 is CAISQTPAGDTQYF. CDR3 DNA: TGTGCCATCAGTCAAACCCCCGCCGGAGATACGCAGTATTTT.

The chain carries TRBV7-7 and TRBJ2-6; D is unclear. The CDR3 contains 15 residues. Germline V gene lookup returns CDR1 SSHAT and CDR2 FNYEAQ (reference sequence). V lost 4 bases and J 2 bases, leaving 9 bases between the germline ends. The CDR3 bases are TGTGCCAGCAGCTACGGGCCAGCTGGGGCCAACGTCCTGACTTTC. It codes for CASSYGPAGANVLTF.

V usage is TRBV7-3 and J usage is TRBJ2-5; 8 bases are a match to TRBD2. The junction had 10 bases not matched to a gene; V was cut back by 5 bases and J by 5 bases. Germline CDR1 reads SGHTA; CDR2 reads FQGTGA. This CDR3 contains 15 residues. The CDR3 nucleotides are TGTGCCAGCAGCCCTACCCGGGGGGGCCGGGAGACCCAGTACTTC. It is translated as CASSPTRGGRETQYF. Looking up the rest from reference TRBV7-3 and TRBJ2-5 gives the full variable domain: GAGVSQTPSNKVTEKGKYVELRCDPISGHTALYWYRQSLGQGPEFLIYFQGTGAADDSGLPNDRFFAVRPEGSVSTLKIQRTERGDSAVYLCASSPTRGGRETQYFGPGTRLLVL.

This rearrangement joins TRBV2 to TRBJ2-5; D is possibly TRBD2 (6 bases). With 3 bases removed from V and 1 base from J, the gap between germline ends came to 15 bases. Germline V gives CDR1 SNHLY, CDR2 FYNNEI. The CDR3 is 16 residues long. The CDR3 sequence: CASSDGRDSTQETQYF. The CDR3 nucleotides are TGTGCCAGCAGTGATGGCCGGGACTCAACCCAAGAGACCCAGTACTTC.

This clone came up once. This chain connects TRBV19 to TRBJ2-7; possible D gene TRBD2, 6 bases. This CDR3 spans 13 amino acids. The germline V and J ends were trimmed by 4 bases and 4 bases, with 11 bases remaining between them. Germline V CDR1 and CDR2: LNHDA, SQIVND (reference sequence). Here the CDR3 reads CASSTVAGYEQYF. The CDR3 bases are TGTGCCAGTAGTACGGTGGCGGGGTACGAGCAGTACTTC.

This chain joins TRBV19 and TRBJ2-2; a weak D match, TRBD2 (5 bases). The V end lost 6 bases, the J end lost 2 bases, and 13 bases lay between the germline ends. The CDR3 runs 15 residues. The germline CDR1 and CDR2 sequences are LNHDA and SQIVND (reference sequence). The CDR3 DNA sequence: TGTGCCAGTAGCGGAGGACCGATCAACACCGGGGAGCTGTTTTTT. This sequence encodes CASSGGPINTGELFF. Supplemented by reference TRBV19 and TRBJ2-2, the full variable domain reads DGGITQSPKYLFRKEGQNVTLSCEQNLNHDAMYWYRQDPGQGLRLIYYSQIVNDFQKGDIAEGYSVSREKKESFPLTVTSAQKNPTAFYLCASSGGPINTGELFFGEGSRLTVL.

The J gene is TRBJ2-7, the V gene TRBV4-3; D gene unclear. Germline V lookup: CDR1 LGHNA, CDR2 YSLEER. There are 14 residues in the CDR3. The V and J ends lost 2 bases and 0 bases respectively, with 8 bases between them. CDR3 DNA: TGCGCCAGCAGCCAACTAGACACCTCCTACGAGCAGTACTTC. It translates to CASSQLDTSYEQYF.

The chain uses TRBV7-9 and TRBJ2-7; D call uncertain. V was pared by 10 bases and J by 3 bases, with 19 bases between. The CDR3 loop spans 14 amino acids. Germline loops: CDR1 SEHNR, CDR2 FQNEAQ (reference sequence). The CDR3 is CATSKSEQNYEQYF. The CDR3 nucleotides are TGTGCCACCTCGAAATCGGAACAGAACTACGAGCAGTACTTC.